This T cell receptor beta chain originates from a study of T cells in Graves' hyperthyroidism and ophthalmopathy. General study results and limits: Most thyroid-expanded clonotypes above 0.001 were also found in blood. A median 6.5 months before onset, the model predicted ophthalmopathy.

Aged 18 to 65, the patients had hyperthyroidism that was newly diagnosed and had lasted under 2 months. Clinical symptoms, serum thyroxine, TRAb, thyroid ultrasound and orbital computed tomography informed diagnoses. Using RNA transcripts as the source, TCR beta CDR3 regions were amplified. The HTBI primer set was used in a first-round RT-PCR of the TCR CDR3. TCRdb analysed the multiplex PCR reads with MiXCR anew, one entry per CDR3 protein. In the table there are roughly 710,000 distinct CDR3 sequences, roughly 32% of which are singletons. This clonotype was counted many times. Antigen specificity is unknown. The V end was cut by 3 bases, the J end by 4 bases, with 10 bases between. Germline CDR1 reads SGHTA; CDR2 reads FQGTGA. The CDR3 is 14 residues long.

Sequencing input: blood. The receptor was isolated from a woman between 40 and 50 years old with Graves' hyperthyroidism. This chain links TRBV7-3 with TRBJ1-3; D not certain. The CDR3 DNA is TGTGCCAGCAGCTTTGGAGGCCCGGGAAACACCATATATTTT. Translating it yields CASSFGGPGNTIYF.